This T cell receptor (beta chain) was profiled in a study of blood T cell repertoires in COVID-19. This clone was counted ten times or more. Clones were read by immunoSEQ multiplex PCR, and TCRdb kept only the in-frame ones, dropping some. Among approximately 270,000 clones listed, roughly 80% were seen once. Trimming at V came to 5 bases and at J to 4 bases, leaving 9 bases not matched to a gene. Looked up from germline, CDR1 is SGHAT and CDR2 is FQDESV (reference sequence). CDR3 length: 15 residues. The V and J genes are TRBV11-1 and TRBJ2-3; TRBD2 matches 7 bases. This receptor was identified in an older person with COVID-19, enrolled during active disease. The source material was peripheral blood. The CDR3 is CASSAPSAGADTQYF. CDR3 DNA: TGTGCCAGCAGCGCGCCTAGTGCGGGGGCAGATACGCAGTATTTT.